These T cell receptor beta chains were read from a single sample in a study of blood T cell repertoires in COVID-19. Clones were read by immunoSEQ multiplex PCR, and TCRdb kept only the in-frame ones, dropping some. The sample holds more than 300,000 clones, around 86% seen once. Sequencing was carried out using peripheral blood. The receptors come from a woman aged 50 to 65 with acute or convalescent COVID-19. CDR3s include the opening cysteine and the closing phenylalanine or tryptophan. D genes are given only for firm matches. Clone size is not always given. Where it is, it says once, few, many or a class for expanded clones.

size	D	J	V	CDR3	DNA
.	.	TRBJ2-5	TRBV2	CASSVSETQYF	TGTGCCAGCAGTGTCTCGGAGACCCAGTACTTC
few	TRBD1	TRBJ1-6	TRBV2	CASRQGVNNSPLHF	TGTGCCAGCAGGCAGGGGGTTAATAATTCACCCCTCCACTTT
.	TRBD1	TRBJ1-2	TRBV10-3	CAIRGTGEESNYGYTF	TGTGCCATCAGAGGGACAGGGGAGGAGTCTAACTATGGCTACACCTTC
few	TRBD1	TRBJ2-5	TRBV4-1	CASSQSGTGGSKTQYF	TGCGCCAGCAGCCAATCCGGGACAGGGGGCTCAAAGACCCAGTACTTC
.	TRBD2	TRBJ2-2	TRBV28	CASRTGWTSGGNTGELFF	TGTGCCAGCAGAACAGGGTGGACTAGCGGGGGGAACACCGGGGAGCTGTTTTTT
.	TRBD2	TRBJ2-7	TRBV29-1	CSAQREDHEQYF	TGCAGCGCCCAGCGGGAGGACCACGAGCAGTACTTC
.	.	TRBJ1-5	TRBV19	CASSPGGSSNQPQHF	TGTGCCAGTAGTCCGGGGGGGAGTAGCAATCAGCCCCAGCATTTT
.	.	TRBJ2-7	TRBV20-1	CSASRRSPYEQYF	TGCAGTGCTAGTCGGAGGTCGCCCTACGAGCAGTACTTC
.	.	TRBJ1-1	TRBV7-9	CASSPARQVNTEAFF	TGTGCCAGCAGCCCCGCCCGACAGGTGAACACTGAAGCTTTCTTT
.	.	TRBJ1-1	TRBV7-3	CASSSGGSTEAFF	TGTGCCAGCAGCTCGGGGGGATCCACTGAAGCTTTCTTT
.	TRBD1	TRBJ1-3	TRBV19	CASQTYWGTGSGNTIYF	TGTGCCAGTCAAACGTACTGGGGGACAGGATCTGGAAACACCATATATTTT
.	.	TRBJ2-7	TRBV6-1	CASSDPSRASEQYF	TGTGCCAGCAGTGACCCATCCAGGGCTAGCGAGCAGTACTTC
.	.	TRBJ1-1	TRBV15	CATSRARNTEAFF	TGTGCCACCAGCAGAGCGAGGAACACTGAAGCTTTCTTT
.	TRBD1	TRBJ2-2	TRBV3-1/TRBV3-2	CASSRQGANTGELFF	TGTGCCAGCAGCCGACAGGGGGCGAACACCGGGGAGCTGTTTTTT
.	TRBD1	TRBJ1-5	TRBV24-1	CATSDNRGLSNQPQHF	TGTGCCACCAGTGATAACAGGGGACTGAGCAATCAGCCCCAGCATTTT
.	TRBD2	TRBJ2-7	TRBV4-2	CASSQERIGGRHEQYF	TGTGCCAGCAGCCAAGAAAGGATAGGCGGGAGGCACGAGCAGTACTTC
.	.	TRBJ2-4	TRBV7-9	CASSFFIGVAKNIQYF	TGTGCCAGCAGCTTCTTTATAGGGGTCGCCAAAAACATTCAGTACTTC
.	TRBD2	TRBJ2-7	TRBV5-6	CASSGGTSVPREQYF	TGTGCCAGCAGCGGCGGGACTAGCGTCCCCCGCGAGCAGTACTTC
.	.	TRBJ2-4	TRBV3-1/TRBV3-2	CASSARILAKNIQYF	TGTGCCAGCAGCGCCCGAATACTAGCCAAAAACATTCAGTACTTC
.	.	TRBJ2-2	TRBV19	CASSGVSGELFF	TGTGCCAGCTCAGGGGTGAGCGGGGAGCTGTTTTTT
.	.	TRBJ1-1	TRBV29-1	CSVEAGKLGTEAFF	TGCAGCGTTGAAGCCGGGAAGTTGGGGACTGAAGCTTTCTTT
.	.	TRBJ2-3	TRBV18	CASSHLDRTDTQYF	TGTGCCAGCTCACACTTAGACAGGACAGATACGCAGTATTTT
.	TRBD2	TRBJ2-3	TRBV9	CASSSRRASGSTTDTQYF	TGTGCCAGCAGCTCCCGCCGGGCTAGCGGGAGTACGACAGATACGCAGTATTTT
.	TRBD2	TRBJ2-3	TRBV5-1	CASRGEGTDTQYF	TGCGCCAGCAGAGGGGAGGGGACAGATACGCAGTATTTT
few	.	TRBJ1-3	TRBV6-5	CASRPGSGNTIYF	TGTGCCAGCAGGCCAGGGTCTGGAAACACCATATATTTT
few	TRBD2	TRBJ2-1	TRBV18	CASSPPGGSSYNEQFF	TGTGCCAGCTCACCACCAGGCGGGAGCTCCTACAATGAGCAGTTCTTC
.	.	TRBJ2-2	TRBV6-5	CASSYSRSGELFF	TGTGCCAGCAGTTACTCGAGATCCGGGGAGCTGTTTTTT